This section outlines one TCR beta chain sequence together with its context. As yet, its antigen is unknown. This entry is derived from a study of cytomegalovirus exposure and HLA in healthy donors. It was with 60 Vbeta and 13 Jbeta primers that the PCR ran. Per the study methods: As a later analysis found, there were 70 million to 80 million unique TCR beta chains, of which roughly 11 million were shared. Method: immunoSEQ multiplex PCR; TCRdb's copy keeps in-frame clones and lacks some. That table supplies the V and J calls and clone size; D and trimming were determined from the DNA. The top ten hold 0.71% of the sample, which has hundreds of thousands of clones, roughly 88% seen once. CDR3 size: 15 residues. V was clipped by 3 bases and J by 0 bases, with 12 bases between them. Germline CDR1 is SEHNR and CDR2 is FQNEAQ (reference sequence). Study results and caveats: Being productive about 87% or about 30% of the time was typical of most TCR beta V segments in an earlier analysis.

The rearrangement joins TRBV7-9 to TRBJ2-7; tentatively, D is TRBD1 (5 bases). This clonotype was obtained from a boy between 2 and 10 years old in good health and CMV-seronegative. Input material: PBMCs. CDR3 coding DNA: TGTGCCAGCAGCTTGCGACAGACCAGCTCCTACGAGCAGTACTTC. It encodes CASSLRQTSSYEQYF.